The T cell receptor (beta chain) under discussion was sequenced for a study of blood T cell repertoires in COVID-19. On the study more broadly: Researchers got acute and convalescent COVID-19 samples from the United States, Italy and Spain.

V dropped 2 bases and J dropped 0 bases, with 5 bases sitting between them. CDR3 size: 13 residues. Germline lookup yields CDR1 SEHNR and CDR2 FQNEAQ (reference sequence). The repertoire was sequenced with immunoSEQ multiplex PCR; TCRdb's copy has only in-frame clones and lacks some. There are more than 300,000 clones in the sample; about nine tenths occur only once, and about 6% lies in the top ten. This clonotype was sampled from a woman aged 45-60 years with COVID-19, enrolled during active disease. The chain recombines TRBV7-9 with TRBJ2-7; D remains ambiguous. The sequencing input was peripheral blood. In DNA, the CDR3 is TGTGCCAGCAGCTTAAGCAACTCCTACGAGCAGTACTTC. This sequence encodes CASSLSNSYEQYF.